The TCR beta chain under discussion was sequenced for a study of regulatory T cells in long-lasting Graves disease. The study, taken as a whole, reports: Only a small sample size was used, which may have cut accuracy. Persistent Graves' disease cases displayed lower TCR diversity than newly diagnosed ones. Segments TRBV28, TRBJ1-2 and TRBJ2-5 showed preferential usage in persistent disease.

V gave up 2 bases and J gave up 4 bases; unmatched junction bases: 3. Germline V gene lookup returns CDR1 KGHSH and CDR2 LQKENI. This CDR3 contains 14 residues. About this clonotype: The antigen is unknown.

Building the TCR beta libraries relied on iRepertoire HTBI primers, and CDR3 regions underwent Arm-PCR. TCRdb analysed the multiplex PCR reads with MiXCR anew, one entry per CDR3 protein. Of 500,000 to 800,000 distinct CDR3 sequences listed, 30% are singletons. As for time point: persistent/refractory GD, antithyroid drugs over 5 years with positive TRAb. RNA isolated from PBMCs was used to make the TCR library. Peripheral blood, around 9.7 milliliters per patient, was collected in EDTA tubes. The clonotype comes from a female donor with Graves disease. The V call is TRBV18, the J call TRBJ1-1; 8 bases are shared with TRBD1. The source was peripheral blood mononuclear cells (PBMCs), collected when the disease was refractory, from a patient treated with antithyroid drugs. The CDR3 is CASSPKGQGTEAFF. The CDR3 DNA reads as TGTGCCAGCTCACCAAAAGGACAGGGCACTGAAGCTTTCTTT.